This T cell receptor beta chain was sequenced for a study of OX40 agonist ivuxolimab in advanced cancers. Study background: The dose of intravenous ivuxolimab that patients received every 2 weeks ranged from 0.01 to 10 mg/kg.

With regard to this clone: Its antigen is not known.

TCRdb's table, derived via immunoSEQ multiplex PCR, lists solely in-frame clones and lacks some. This table holds about 76,000 clones, 85% found once. CDR1 and CDR2 (germline): SGHTA, FQGNSA. CDR3 size: 16 residues. V was trimmed by 3 bases and J by 6 bases, leaving 20 bases between them. Whole-study results and caveats: More expanded clones were seen, on average, in CD8+ T cells than in CD4+.

The specimen comprised CD4+ or CD8+ T cells sorted from blood, sampled in a trial of the OX40 agonist ivuxolimab. This TCR was recovered from an adult with an advanced solid tumor such as melanoma, head and neck, liver or kidney cancer. The rearrangement links TRBV7-2 to TRBJ2-5; D possibly corresponds to TRBD1 (8 bases). As DNA, the CDR3 is TGTGCCAGCAGCTTGGGGACACAGGGGGGGAGAAAGACCCAGTACTTC. Translation: CASSLGTQGGRKTQYF.